The 17 T cell receptor beta chains listed next were all sequenced from one sample in a study of blood T cells in healthy people across ages. Combining a sample-barcoded 5' primer with a J-beta primer mix, a second PCR ran for about 7 to 11 cycles. TCRdb redid the calling of the 5' RACE reads with MiXCR, one entry per CDR3 protein. The sample includes 1,800,000 or so distinct CDR3 sequences, about 39% of them seen just once. Input material: blood. Receptor source: a human donor in good health.

The table lists this clonotype with a count of one. The chain is built from TRBV5-1 and TRBJ1-4; D is perhaps TRBD1 (5 bases). This CDR3 region has 17 residues. Germline CDR1 and CDR2: SGHRS and YFSETQ. Trimming pared 4 bases from V and 6 bases from J, leaving 22 bases between. The CDR3 region has the DNA TGCGCCAGCAGCGACCGGGCGATGGGGGTCAAGGATGAAAAACTGTTTTTT. Amino acid sequence: CASSDRAMGVKDEKLFF.

This clonotype was recorded a few times. The V call is TRBV4-3, the J call TRBJ1-2; 7 bases map to TRBD1. There are 15 residues in the CDR3. Per the germline V gene, CDR1 is LGHNA and CDR2 is YSLEER. Losses at the gene ends were 0 bases for V and 0 bases for J; bases not matched to a gene: 1. The CDR3 sequence: CASSQEGTANYGYTF. In nucleotides, the CDR3 is TGCGCCAGCAGCCAAGAGGGGACAGCTAACTATGGCTACACCTTC.

This chain links TRBV7-2 with TRBJ1-2; 7 bases agree with TRBD1. This CDR3 spans 13 amino acids. The V gene's germline CDR1 is SGHTA and CDR2 FQGNSA. With 5 bases clipped from V and 8 bases from J, the junction kept 8 bases outside the gene matches. The CDR3 nucleotides read TGTGCCAGCAGCCCGGGACAGAGGAGGGGCTACACCTTC. Translating gives CASSPGQRRGYTF.

There are a few counts of this clonotype. The chain combines TRBV27 with TRBJ2-1; no clear D. Germline CDR1 is MNHEY and CDR2 is SMNVEV (reference sequence). This CDR3 comprises 11 residues. Trimming shortened V by 6 bases and J by 11 bases, and 11 bases separated the two germline ends. The CDR3 nucleotides are TGTGCCAGCAGGACCCAAGCGCAGCAGTTCTTC. It encodes CASRTQAQQFF.

This clonotype was seen only a few times. The rearrangement uses TRBV5-1 and TRBJ1-4; the D gene is possibly TRBD1 (6 bases). The germline CDR1 and CDR2 sequences are SGHRS and YFSETQ. V was shortened by 3 bases and J by 4 bases, with 22 bases between the two germline ends. The CDR3 consists of 18 residues. For the CDR3, the DNA is TGCGCCAGCAGCTCAGCTTTTACCCAGGGGCGCGGTAATGAAAAACTGTTTTTT. It translates to CASSSAFTQGRGNEKLFF.

The rearrangement links TRBV28 to TRBJ2-7; 12 positions match TRBD1. This CDR3 contains 19 residues. J was trimmed by 2 bases and V by 2 bases; bases with no gene match: 13. Germline lookup yields CDR1 MDHEN and CDR2 SYDVKM. Here the CDR3 reads CASSLVFGTGGFKTYEQYF. The CDR3 DNA is TGTGCCAGCAGTTTAGTTTTCGGGACAGGGGGCTTCAAAACCTACGAGCAGTACTTC. Drawing the rest from reference TRBV28 and TRBJ2-7, the complete variable domain is DVKVTQSSRYLVKRTGEKVFLECVQDMDHENMFWYRQDPGLGLRLIYFSYDVKMKEKGDIPEGYSVSREKKERFSLILESASTNQTSMYLCASSLVFGTGGFKTYEQYFGPGTRLTVT.

This rearrangement joins TRBV4-3 to TRBJ2-1, with D possibly matching TRBD2 (5 bases). The CDR3 runs 13 residues. The V end was cut by 2 bases, the J end by 8 bases, with 10 bases between. Germline loops: CDR1 LGHNA, CDR2 YSLEER. CDR3 coding DNA: TGCGCCAGCAGCCAACCCGGACTGGATGAGCAGTTCTTC. Protein: CASSQPGLDEQFF.

V and J are TRBV6-6 and TRBJ1-1; D may be TRBD1 (6 bases). This CDR3 has 13 residues. Germline V CDR1 and CDR2: MNHNY, SVGAGI (reference sequence). Trimming shortened V by 6 bases and J by 6 bases, and 14 bases separated the two germline ends. The CDR3, as DNA: TGTGCCAGCAGCCCCTCCAGGGGTCCTGAAGCTTTCTTT. It yields the protein CASSPSRGPEAFF.

The rearrangement uses TRBV6-1 and TRBJ1-2; 9 positions agree with TRBD1. The V gene end was trimmed by 2 bases and the J gene end by 3 bases; junction bases not matched to a gene: 10. Germline V lookup: CDR1 MNHNS, CDR2 SASEGT. The CDR3 is 17 amino acids. The CDR3 DNA sequence: TGTGCCAGCAGTGAATTAGTTCGGGGACAGGGATACTATGGCTACACCTTC. It yields the protein CASSELVRGQGYYGYTF.

The chain links TRBV6-6 to TRBJ1-2, with 7 nucleotides matching TRBD1. Looked up from germline, CDR1 is MNHNY and CDR2 is SVGAGI (reference sequence). J gave up 8 bases and V 6 bases, and 12 bases lay outside the gene matches. This CDR3 is built from 14 residues. Here the CDR3 reads CASRASGDRGGYTF. For the CDR3, the DNA is TGTGCCAGCAGGGCCTCTGGGGACAGAGGGGGCTACACCTTC.

The genes are TRBV4-3 and TRBJ1-2; D is possibly TRBD1 (6 bases). Trimming took off 4 bases at V and 6 bases at J, with 21 bases between the two ends. The CDR3 runs 16 residues. Germline CDR1 and CDR2: LGHNA and YSLEER. CDR3 sequence (DNA): TGCGCCAGCAGCCGGACCCCGACAGGCCGAAAAGATGGCTACACCTTC. Its translation: CASSRTPTGRKDGYTF.

The chain uses TRBV20-1 and TRBJ2-1; no firm D call. The CDR3 runs 13 residues. Per the germline V gene, CDR1 is DFQATT and CDR2 is SNEGSKA (reference sequence). Deletions cut 4 bases from V and 10 bases from J, with 17 bases between. The CDR3 DNA reads TGCAGTGCTATAGCCGAAAGCTCCTACGAGCAGTTCTTC. This codes for CSAIAESSYEQFF.

This clonotype was picked up a small number of times. The chain has TRBV7-2 and TRBJ2-3; D not resolved. The ends were cut back, 5 bases at V and 6 bases at J, with 15 bases in the middle. Per germline, CDR1 SGHTA and CDR2 FQGNSA. This CDR3 contains 14 residues. Here the CDR3 reads CASSPRTFLDTQYF. DNA of the CDR3: TGTGCCAGCAGCCCTCGGACCTTCTTGGATACGCAGTATTTT.

The V call is TRBV7-2, the J call TRBJ2-1, with 8 bases identical to TRBD2. CDR3 length: 17 amino acids. Germline V gene lookup returns CDR1 SGHTA and CDR2 FQGNSA. After removal of 0 bases from V and 4 bases from J, the junction contained 8 bases not matched to a gene. The DNA for the CDR3 is TGTGCCAGCAGCTTAGCGAGAGGCGGGGGGACATACAATGAGCAGTTCTTC. It is translated as CASSLARGGGTYNEQFF. The full variable domain, completed using reference TRBV7-2 and TRBJ2-1, is GAGVSQSPSNKVTEKGKDVELRCDPISGHTALYWYRQSLGQGLEFLIYFQGNSAPDKSGLPSDRFSAERTGGSVSTLTIQRTQQEDSAVYLCASSLARGGGTYNEQFFGPGTRLTVL.

This rearrangement joins TRBV5-1 to TRBJ2-7; D is possibly TRBD1 (6 bases). The V end was cut by 3 bases, the J end by 4 bases, with 20 bases between. The CDR3 sequence is 16 residues long. Germline assignment: CDR1 SGHRS and CDR2 YFSETQ. CDR3 sequence (DNA): TGCGCCAGCAGCTACAATGACAGGACGGACATATACGAGCAGTACTTC. Amino acids: CASSYNDRTDIYEQYF.

The V gene is TRBV28, the J gene TRBJ2-7; TRBD1 aligns across 7 bases. Germline trimming cut 5 bases from V and 0 bases from J; bases unmatched to any gene: 4. This CDR3 has 14 residues. Germline V gene lookup returns CDR1 MDHEN and CDR2 SYDVKM. CDR3 protein: CASSRWDSSYEQYF. The CDR3 DNA reads as TGTGCCAGCAGTCGGTGGGACAGCTCCTACGAGCAGTACTTC.

J is TRBJ2-3 and V is TRBV7-2; 8 nucleotides align to TRBD1. The CDR3 is 15 amino acids. The V and J ends lost 5 bases and 2 bases, in that order; junction bases with no gene match: 6. CDR1 and CDR2 from the germline V gene are SGHTA and FQGNSA. In DNA form, the CDR3 reads TGTGCCAGCAGCCTTTATCAGGGGGCCACAGATACGCAGTATTTT. It yields the protein CASSLYQGATDTQYF.